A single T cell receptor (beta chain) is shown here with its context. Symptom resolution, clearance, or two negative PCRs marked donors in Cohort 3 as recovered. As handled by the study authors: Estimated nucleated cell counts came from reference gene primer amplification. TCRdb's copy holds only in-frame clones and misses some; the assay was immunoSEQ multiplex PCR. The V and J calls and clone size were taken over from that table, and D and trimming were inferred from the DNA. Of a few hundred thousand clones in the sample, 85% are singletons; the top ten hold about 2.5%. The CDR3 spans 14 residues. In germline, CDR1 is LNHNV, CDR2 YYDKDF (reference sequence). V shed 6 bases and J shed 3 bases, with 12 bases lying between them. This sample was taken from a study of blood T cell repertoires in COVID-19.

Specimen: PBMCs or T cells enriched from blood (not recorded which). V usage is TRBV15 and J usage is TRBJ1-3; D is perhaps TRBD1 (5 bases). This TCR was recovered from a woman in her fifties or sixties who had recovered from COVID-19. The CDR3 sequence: CATRWGGVGNTIYF. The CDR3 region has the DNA TGTGCCACCAGATGGGGAGGGGTTGGAAACACCATATATTTT.